The 3 T cell receptor beta chains below were found in one sample sequenced in a study of CD8 T cells in Susac syndrome. A quantity of roughly 0.5 to 1 ug RNA underwent reverse transcription using random hexamers. TCRdb itself ran the immunoSEQ multiplex PCR reads through MiXCR, one entry per CDR3 protein. This table has under 550,000 distinct CDR3 sequences, approximately 85% appearing once. What was sequenced was CD8+ T cells from PBMCs. The receptors were gathered from a human donor with multiple sclerosis.

The chain carries TRBV20-1 and TRBJ2-7; D remains ambiguous. Trimming cost V 3 bases and J 2 bases, with 11 bases left between them. Germline CDR1 reads DFQATT; CDR2 reads SNEGSKA (reference sequence). The CDR3 extends over 13 amino acids. CDR3 coding DNA: TGCAGTGCTAGTCACACGGACCCCTACGAGCAGTACTTC. It encodes CSASHTDPYEQYF.

This chain links TRBV20-1 with TRBJ1-1; a possible D gene is TRBD1 (6 bases). With 0 bases removed from V and 1 base from J, the gap between germline ends came to 9 bases. Germline V gene lookup returns CDR1 DFQATT and CDR2 SNEGSKA (reference sequence). The CDR3 runs 14 residues. In DNA, the CDR3 is TGCAGTGCTAGAGACAGGACAGAGAACACTGAAGCTTTCTTT. Translating gives CSARDRTENTEAFF.

DNA for the CDR3: TGTGCCAGCAGCTTAGATCAAGGTCCGTTGGCTTTCTTT. As protein: CASSLDQGPLAFF. The rearrangement uses TRBV11-2 and TRBJ1-1; D is ambiguous. Germline CDR1 reads SGHAT; CDR2 reads FQNNGV. Trimming pared 0 bases from V and 11 bases from J, leaving 13 bases between. The CDR3 sequence is 13 residues long.